Sequencing of this T cell receptor beta chain was carried out in a study of blood T cell repertoires in COVID-19. As for the study in general: Material from acute and convalescent COVID-19 was sourced from the United States, Italy and Spain. Sample material is recorded as cDNA or gDNA derived from T cells, B-cell-depleted T cells, or PBMCs.

Original processing methods: Cell counts per sample came from amplifying reference gene primers. TCRdb's copy holds only in-frame clones and misses some; the assay was immunoSEQ multiplex PCR. The V and J calls and clone size come from that table; D and trimming were worked out from the DNA. The data hold approximately 93,000 clones, with about two thirds observed a single time. The receptor was derived from a woman older than 75 with acute or convalescent COVID-19. Sequences were obtained from peripheral blood.

The CDR3 DNA reads TGTGCCAGCAGCCCGACAGGGGGCTACGATGGCTACACCTTC. Translated: CASSPTGGYDGYTF. The genes are TRBV7-9 and TRBJ1-2; 10 bases are a match to TRBD1. The CDR3 consists of 14 residues. With 5 bases clipped from V and 6 bases from J, the junction kept 6 bases outside the gene matches. The germline V gene encodes CDR1 SEHNR and CDR2 FQNEAQ (reference sequence).